This T cell receptor beta chain is drawn from a study of pediatric ulcerative colitis. The assay was immunoSEQ multiplex PCR, and TCRdb's table has in-frame clones only and misses some. The sample lists roughly 64,000 clones; roughly 90% were seen once. The V end was cut by 3 bases, the J end by 4 bases, with 13 bases between. From germline, CDR1 is SGHTA and CDR2 FQGNSA. The CDR3 is made up of 15 amino acids. Sequences were obtained from blood. This clonotype was sampled from a boy aged 5-17 years with severe ulcerative colitis. J is TRBJ1-5 and V is TRBV7-2; possibly TRBD1 for D (5 bases). The CDR3: CASSLGRVGNQPQHF. The CDR3 region has the DNA TGTGCCAGCAGCTTGGGCAGGGTAGGGAATCAGCCCCAGCATTTT.